This TCR beta chain was observed in a study of T cell responses to AZD1222 COVID-19 vaccine. Broader study findings: Only after the peak T cell response were repertoires sampled. Mostly white British, mostly female donors; authors suggested clonal diversity may be underestimated. The breadth and depth of Spike-specific TCRs increased once two AZD1222 doses had been given.

A remark on this clone: Its antigen remains unidentified.

Generated by immunoSEQ multiplex PCR, the TCRdb table keeps only in-frame clones and is missing some. The repertoire consists of roughly 180,000 clones, with about 91% occurring once and the leading ten covering 1.3%. V was shortened by 8 bases and J by 4 bases, with 17 bases between the two germline ends. The CDR3 extends over 15 amino acids. From germline, CDR1 is LNHDA and CDR2 SQIVND (reference sequence). Second-dose intervals of approximately 4 or approximately 12 weeks were pooled. The receptor comes from an adult who received the AZD1222 COVID-19 vaccine. V usage is TRBV19 and J usage is TRBJ2-2; D assignment may be TRBD1 or TRBD2 (6 bases each). Specimen: peripheral blood, collected 28 days after the second AZD1222 dose. CDR3 DNA: TGTGCCAGTCTGGAACGGGGGCAGGCCACCGGGGAGCTGTTTTTT. Protein sequence: CASLERGQATGELFF.